The clone carrying this T cell receptor beta chain was found a few times. These data originate in a study of response to subunit inactivated influenza vaccine. TCRdb called the RT-PCR reads again in MiXCR, with one record for every CDR3 protein. There are roughly 550,000 distinct CDR3 sequences in the sample; under 30% occur only once, and about 2.8% lies in the top ten. Trimming removed 4 bases from V and 1 base from J, with 15 bases in between. CDR3 size: 17 residues. Germline V gene data show CDR1 as KGHDR and CDR2 as SFDVKD. These data were also filed under a second study, of T cells expressing NK-cell markers. That study reports: The cDNA for TCR beta came from 5'RACE template switching with UMIs.

The TCR sequence derives from a man aged 50 to 60 who received an inactivated influenza vaccine. Sequenced here: CD4+ T cells sorted from PBMCs, sampled 12 days after vaccination. The chain combines TRBV24-1 with TRBJ2-2, with D possibly being TRBD1 (6 bases). This CDR3 reads CATSEFQGRGNTGELFF. In DNA form, the CDR3 reads TGTGCCACCAGTGAGTTCCAGGGCAGGGGGAACACCGGGGAGCTGTTTTTT.